The 20 T cell receptor beta chains presented below share a single source sample, sequenced in a study of cytomegalovirus exposure and HLA in healthy donors. 13 Jbeta primers and 60 Vbeta primers were used for the PCR. Profiled with immunoSEQ multiplex PCR; TCRdb holds only in-frame clones, not every one. The repertoire consists of tens of thousands of clones, with 53% occurring once and the leading ten covering roughly 6.4%. Sequencing was carried out using PBMCs. The receptors come from a woman in her forties in good health and CMV-seropositive.

The V and J genes are TRBV28 and TRBJ1-6; D gene ambiguous. V gave up 3 bases and J gave up 8 bases, with 8 bases separating them. Germline V lookup: CDR1 MDHEN, CDR2 SYDVKM. The CDR3 runs 13 residues. This CDR3 is CASSFRGDSPLHF. CDR3 nucleotides: TGTGCCAGCAGTTTTAGAGGAGATTCACCCCTCCACTTT.

The genes are TRBV28 and TRBJ1-5; TRBD1 might be the D (6 bases). The CDR3 runs 15 residues. Germline CDR1 reads MDHEN; CDR2 reads SYDVKM. V gave up 7 bases and J gave up 6 bases, with 19 bases separating them. The CDR3 DNA reads TGTGCCAGCACTCTAGGGGGTAATCGGGGTCAGCCCCAGCATTTT. This codes for CASTLGGNRGQPQHF.

J is TRBJ1-1 and V is TRBV6-5; D is uncertain. The CDR3 is made up of 13 amino acids. Per the germline V gene, CDR1 is MNHEY and CDR2 is SVGAGI. With 5 bases removed from V and 4 bases from J, the gap between germline ends came to 11 bases. This CDR3 reads CASSQNIPTEAFF. As DNA, the CDR3 is TGTGCCAGCAGTCAGAACATACCCACTGAAGCTTTCTTT.

This sequence joins TRBV4-1 and TRBJ1-3; 7 nucleotides agree with TRBD1. Germline loops: CDR1 MGHRA, CDR2 YSYEKL. The V segment lost 3 bases and the J segment 3 bases; nucleotides outside the gene matches: 11. The CDR3 has 17 amino acids. The CDR3 protein is CASSQEGAGGYGNTIYF. The CDR3 bases are TGCGCCAGCAGCCAGGAAGGGGCAGGGGGGTATGGAAACACCATATATTTT.

The chain carries TRBV6-6 and TRBJ2-7; 7 bases are a match to TRBD1. From germline, CDR1 is MNHNY and CDR2 SVGAGI (reference sequence). The CDR3 covers 15 residues. V lost 6 bases, J lost 3 bases, and 11 bases stayed unmatched. DNA of the CDR3: TGTGCCAGCAGCCCATCGACAGGGTACGACTACGAGCAGTACTTC. Protein sequence: CASSPSTGYDYEQYF.

This clone was counted only a few times. The CDR3 nucleotides read TGCGCCAGCAGCTTGCGGACACAGAACTATGGCTACACCTTC. Residues: CASSLRTQNYGYTF. V gene TRBV5-1 combines with J gene TRBJ1-2; D is possibly TRBD1 (5 bases). The length of the CDR3 is 14 residues. Germline CDR1 is SGHRS and CDR2 is YFSETQ. The V and J ends lost 1 base and 2 bases respectively, with 9 bases between them.

The J gene is TRBJ1-2, the V gene TRBV19; 7 nucleotides line up with TRBD1. Germline values: CDR1 LNHDA, CDR2 SQIVND (reference sequence). V gave up 1 base and J gave up 6 bases; unmatched junction bases: 5. This CDR3 is built from 14 residues. The CDR3 DNA reads TGTGCCAGTAGTATAGGGACAGGAGTCGATGGCTACACCTTC. This sequence encodes CASSIGTGVDGYTF.

The chain carries TRBV4-2 and TRBJ2-5, with TRBD2 matching over 15 bases. Trimming took 1 base from V and 4 from J; bases not matched to a gene: 10. CDR1 LGHNA and CDR2 YNFKEQ come from the germline V gene. The CDR3 extends over 19 amino acids. This CDR3 is CASSQGPGLAGGGGETQYF. The CDR3 DNA is TGTGCCAGCAGCCAAGGCCCGGGACTAGCGGGGGGCGGCGGAGAGACCCAGTACTTC.

In its sample, this clone was seen a few times. This rearrangement joins TRBV2 to TRBJ2-5, with a tentative D call TRBD1 (6 bases). TRBJ2-7 explains the end of the DNA better; the J call may be wrong. CDR1 is SNHLY, CDR2 FYNNEI, per germline. This CDR3 contains 14 residues. The CDR3 nucleotides read TGTGCCAGCAGAGCTACAGGGATTGGGGCCGAGCAGTACTTC. Translation: CASRATGIGAEQYF.

The chain combines TRBV7-2 with TRBJ1-5; D ambiguous. The CDR3 extends over 15 amino acids. In germline, CDR1 is SGHTA, CDR2 FQGNSA. Trimming took off 0 bases at V and 5 bases at J, with 11 bases between the two ends. CDR3 protein: CASSLAVAAYQPQHF. The DNA for the CDR3 is TGTGCCAGCAGCTTAGCCGTGGCAGCGTATCAGCCCCAGCATTTT.

The V and J genes are TRBV5-1 and TRBJ2-5; tentative D call: TRBD1 (6 bases). Germline CDR1 reads SGHRS; CDR2 reads YFSETQ. V was cut by 4 bases and J by 2 bases, with 12 bases left in between. The CDR3 length is 14 residues. The CDR3 coding sequence is TGCGCCAGCAGCCCCCAAAGGGGGCAAGAGACCCAGTACTTC. It is translated as CASSPQRGQETQYF.

J is TRBJ1-3 and V is TRBV13, with D hard to call. V dropped 2 bases and J dropped 1 base, with 6 bases sitting between them. The CDR3 extends over 14 amino acids. CDR1 and CDR2 (germline): PRHDT, FYEKMQ (reference sequence). CDR3 coding DNA: TGTGCCAGCAGCTTACGGGGTTCTGGAAACACCATATATTTT. Translation gives CASSLRGSGNTIYF.

The chain couples TRBV5-6 to TRBJ2-5; unclear D gene. The ends were cut back, 4 bases at V and 2 bases at J, with 9 bases in the middle. Germline assignment: CDR1 SGHDT and CDR2 YYEEEE. The CDR3 has 13 amino acids. The CDR3 region is CASSLFPQETQYF. As DNA, the CDR3 is TGTGCCAGCAGCCTCTTCCCGCAAGAGACCCAGTACTTC. The full variable domain, in which reference TRBV5-6 and TRBJ2-5 provide the parts outside the CDR3, is DAGVTQSPTHLIKTRGQQVTLRCSPKSGHDTVSWYQQALGQGPQFIFQYYEEEERQRGNFPDRFSGHQFPNYSSELNVNALLLGDSALYLCASSLFPQETQYFGPGTRLLVL.

This rearrangement joins TRBV4-3 to TRBJ2-3; no definite D call. CDR3 length equals 15 residues. The germline CDR1 and CDR2 sequences are LGHNA and YSLEER. V gave up 0 bases and J gave up 0 bases, with 7 bases separating them. CDR3 nucleotides: TGCGCCAGCAGCCAAGAGGTCAGAAGCACAGATACGCAGTATTTT. Encoded protein: CASSQEVRSTDTQYF.

There are a few counts of this clone. The chain links TRBV7-6 to TRBJ1-3; the match to TRBD1 covers 11 bases. V shed 2 bases and J 3 bases; nucleotides not matched to a gene: 6. The germline V gene encodes CDR1 SGHVS and CDR2 FNYEAQ. The CDR3 loop spans 17 amino acids. For the CDR3, the DNA is TGTGCCAGCAGCTTACGCGGACAGGGGGCAAATGGAAACACCATATATTTT. This encodes CASSLRGQGANGNTIYF.

V and J are TRBV5-5 and TRBJ1-1; TRBD1 is a possible D gene (5 bases). The germline gives CDR1 SGHKS, CDR2 YYEKEE (reference sequence). This CDR3 is built from 13 residues. Trimming removed 2 bases at V and 3 bases at J, with 8 bases between. The CDR3 is CASSFRADTEAFF. The CDR3 nucleotides read TGTGCCAGCAGCTTCAGGGCTGACACTGAAGCTTTCTTT.

The chain combines TRBV6-6 with TRBJ1-5; D remains ambiguous. V lost 7 bases, J lost 4 bases, and 8 bases lay in between. This CDR3 region has 12 residues. Per germline, CDR1 MNHNY and CDR2 SVGAGI (reference sequence). The CDR3 loop reads CASIGGNQPQHF. DNA for the CDR3: TGTGCCAGCATTGGAGGGAATCAGCCCCAGCATTTT.

This clone was observed a few times. The V gene is TRBV28, the J gene TRBJ2-7, with 10 nucleotides matching TRBD1. Looked up from germline, CDR1 is MDHEN and CDR2 is SYDVKM. V was clipped by 4 bases and J by 3 bases; unmatched bases: 6. CDR3 size: 15 residues. This CDR3 is CASSSAGTGVYEQYF. CDR3 sequence (DNA): TGTGCCAGCAGTTCGGCCGGGACAGGGGTCTACGAGCAGTACTTC.

The chain employs TRBV28 and TRBJ1-5; TRBD1 matches at 8 bases. The CDR3 contains 15 residues. The trim removed 5 bases at V and 8 bases at J, leaving 11 bases unmatched. Germline-derived CDR1 and CDR2 are MDHEN and SYDVKM. CDR3 region: CASSPSGQGQEPQHF. In DNA form, the CDR3 reads TGTGCCAGCAGTCCGAGCGGACAGGGACAGGAGCCCCAGCATTTT. The full variable domain, in which reference TRBV28 and TRBJ1-5 provide the parts outside the CDR3, is DVKVTQSSRYLVKRTGEKVFLECVQDMDHENMFWYRQDPGLGLRLIYFSYDVKMKEKGDIPEGYSVSREKKERFSLILESASTNQTSMYLCASSPSGQGQEPQHFGDGTRLSIL.

This rearrangement joins TRBV5-4 to TRBJ2-3; 8 bases agree with TRBD2. This CDR3 is built from 17 residues. Germline values: CDR1 SGHNT, CDR2 YYREEE (reference sequence). J gave up 3 bases and V 0 bases, and 9 bases lay outside the gene matches. CDR3 residues: CASSLDGGAWSTDTQYF. CDR3 bases: TGTGCCAGCAGCTTGGACGGGGGGGCCTGGTCTACAGATACGCAGTATTTT.